The clone carrying this TCR beta chain came up once. Its target is unknown. Trimming shortened V by 4 bases and J by 9 bases, and 13 bases separated the two germline ends. Looked up from germline, CDR1 is SGHTA and CDR2 is FQGTGA. CDR3 length: 13 residues. Primers for the PCR totalled 60 Vbeta and 13 Jbeta. The data were produced by immunoSEQ multiplex PCR, yet TCRdb's version contains in-frame clones alone and is incomplete. The sample lists about 55,000 clones, 55% to 75% occurring once. This entry belongs to a study of cytomegalovirus exposure and HLA in healthy donors. Study-wide background: Genotyping showed around four fifths of fewer than 500 donors falling in the Caucasian-associated ancestry cluster. General study findings and limits: Using the classifier, cytomegalovirus status was reportedly diagnosed with high specificity and sensitivity. An analysis was carried out later, and it reportedly showed fewer N-insertions in an Asian-associated ancestry cluster than the 666-donor mean.

Healthy individuals who donated bone marrow served as the donors. This TCR was recovered from a man aged 35 to 55 in good health and CMV-seropositive. Sequencing was performed on PBMCs. V and J are TRBV7-3 and TRBJ2-1, with D tentatively TRBD2 (6 bases). CDR3 in DNA: TGTGCCAGCAGCTCGCCTAGCGACGGTGAGCAGTTCTTC. Its protein is CASSSPSDGEQFF.